This T cell receptor (beta chain) was observed in a study of shared clonotypes between healthy human individuals. A note on this clone: The antigen is unknown.

Generated by immunoSEQ multiplex PCR, the TCRdb table keeps only in-frame clones and is missing some. The sample carries 90,000 to 150,000 clones, approximately 70% recorded once. The CDR3 consists of 14 residues. V gave up 6 bases and J gave up 4 bases, with 13 bases separating them. Per germline, CDR1 MNHNS and CDR2 SASEGT. The study, taken as a whole, reports: Shared across a few donors were around 5% of the naive CD4 clonotypes.

V and J are TRBV6-1 and TRBJ2-1, with TRBD2 as a possible D gene (5 bases). This receptor was obtained from a woman in her 30s in good health. Sequencing was done on a sample of memory CD8+ T cells sorted from blood. Documented subset: CD45RO+ cells pooled with CCR7-negative TemRA cells. The DNA of the CDR3 is TGTGCCAGCAGCCCTAAGGGAGAGTACAATGAGCAGTTCTTC. Protein: CASSPKGEYNEQFF.